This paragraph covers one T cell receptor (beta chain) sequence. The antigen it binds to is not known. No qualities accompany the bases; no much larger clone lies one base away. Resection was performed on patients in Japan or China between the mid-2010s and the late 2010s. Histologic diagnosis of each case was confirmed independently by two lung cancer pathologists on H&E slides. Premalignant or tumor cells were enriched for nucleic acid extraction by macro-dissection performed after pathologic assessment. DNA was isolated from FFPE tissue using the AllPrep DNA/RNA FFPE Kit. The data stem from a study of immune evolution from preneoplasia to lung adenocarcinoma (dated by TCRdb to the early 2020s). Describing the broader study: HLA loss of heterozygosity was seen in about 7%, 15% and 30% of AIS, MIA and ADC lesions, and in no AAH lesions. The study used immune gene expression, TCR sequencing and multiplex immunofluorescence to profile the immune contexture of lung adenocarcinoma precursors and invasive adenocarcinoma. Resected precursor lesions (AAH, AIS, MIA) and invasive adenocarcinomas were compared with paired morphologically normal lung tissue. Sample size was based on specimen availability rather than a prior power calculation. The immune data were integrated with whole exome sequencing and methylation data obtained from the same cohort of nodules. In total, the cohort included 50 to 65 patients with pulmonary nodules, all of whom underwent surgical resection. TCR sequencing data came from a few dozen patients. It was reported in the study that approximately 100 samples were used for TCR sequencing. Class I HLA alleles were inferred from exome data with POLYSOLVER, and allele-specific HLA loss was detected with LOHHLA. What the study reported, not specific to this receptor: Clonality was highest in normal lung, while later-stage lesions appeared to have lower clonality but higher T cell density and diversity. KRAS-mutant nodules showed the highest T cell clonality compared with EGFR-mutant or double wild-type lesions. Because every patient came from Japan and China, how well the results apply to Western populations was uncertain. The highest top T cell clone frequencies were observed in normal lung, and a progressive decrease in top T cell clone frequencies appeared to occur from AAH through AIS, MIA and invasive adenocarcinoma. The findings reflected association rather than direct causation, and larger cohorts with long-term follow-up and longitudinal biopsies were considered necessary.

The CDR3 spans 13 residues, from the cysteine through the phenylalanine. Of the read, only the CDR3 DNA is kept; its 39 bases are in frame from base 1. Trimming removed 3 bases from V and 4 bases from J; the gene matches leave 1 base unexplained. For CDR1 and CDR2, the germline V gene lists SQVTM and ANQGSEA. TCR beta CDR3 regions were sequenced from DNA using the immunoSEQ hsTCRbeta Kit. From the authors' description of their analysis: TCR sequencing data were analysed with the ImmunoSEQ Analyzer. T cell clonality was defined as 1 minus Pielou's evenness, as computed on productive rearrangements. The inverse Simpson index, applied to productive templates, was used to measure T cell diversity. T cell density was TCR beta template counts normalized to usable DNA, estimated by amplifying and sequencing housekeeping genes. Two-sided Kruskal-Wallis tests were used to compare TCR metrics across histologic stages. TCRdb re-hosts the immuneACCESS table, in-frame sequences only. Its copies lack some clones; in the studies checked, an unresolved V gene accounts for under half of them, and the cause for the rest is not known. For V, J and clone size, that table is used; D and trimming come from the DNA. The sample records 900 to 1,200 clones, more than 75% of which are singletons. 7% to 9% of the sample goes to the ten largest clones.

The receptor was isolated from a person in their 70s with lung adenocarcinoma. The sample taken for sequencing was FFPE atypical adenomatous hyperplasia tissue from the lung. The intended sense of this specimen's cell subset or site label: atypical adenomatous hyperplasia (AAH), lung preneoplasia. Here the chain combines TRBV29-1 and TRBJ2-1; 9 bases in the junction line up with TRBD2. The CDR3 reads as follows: CSVDSGRYNEQFF. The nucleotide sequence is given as TGCAGCGTTGATAGCGGGAGATACAATGAGCAGTTCTTC.